A single sample is the source of the 20 T cell receptor beta chains below, sequenced in a study of blood T cell repertoires in COVID-19. Libraries were prepared by immunoSEQ multiplex PCR; TCRdb keeps only in-frame clonotypes and omits some of them. The table has 95,000 to 110,000 clones, more than 75% seen once. Sequences were obtained from peripheral blood. These receptors all come from a man aged 50 to 60 with acute or convalescent COVID-19.

The chain couples TRBV28 to TRBJ2-3, with unresolved D. The germline V gene encodes CDR1 MDHEN and CDR2 SYDVKM. V lost 3 bases and J 4 bases, leaving 14 bases between the germline ends. This CDR3 has 15 residues. Here the CDR3 reads CASSLVVRSADTQYF. DNA of the CDR3: TGTGCCAGCAGTTTGGTGGTACGGTCCGCAGATACGCAGTATTTT.

The chain carries TRBV28 and TRBJ1-2; 9 bases map to TRBD1. Germline V CDR1 and CDR2: MDHEN, SYDVKM. The CDR3 extends over 13 amino acids. Trimming at V came to 6 bases and at J to 2 bases, leaving 1 base not matched to a gene. The CDR3 spells CASRGTGNYGYTF. CDR3 bases: TGTGCCAGCAGGGGGACAGGGAACTATGGCTACACCTTC.

The V call is TRBV5-4, the J call TRBJ2-1; 8 nucleotides agree with TRBD2. Trimming removed 0 bases from V and 4 bases from J; junction bases left unmatched: 3. Germline CDR1 and CDR2: SGHNT and YYREEE (reference sequence). CDR3 size: 15 residues. This chain's CDR3 is CASSLVREGYNEQFF. The CDR3 DNA reads TGTGCCAGCAGCTTGGTACGGGAGGGGTACAATGAGCAGTTCTTC.

The chain carries TRBV12-3 or TRBV12-4 and TRBJ2-1, with D perhaps TRBD2 (5 bases). The CDR3 runs to 13 residues. The V gene lost 8 bases and the J gene lost 8 bases, with 16 bases spanning the gap. The DNA for the CDR3 is TGTGCCAGCCTTATCGTCGGGATGGATGAGCAGTTCTTC. Encoded protein: CASLIVGMDEQFF.

The CDR3, as DNA: TGTGCCAGCAGCTTTAGCGGGAGTAGCACAGATACGCAGTATTTT. This codes for CASSFSGSSTDTQYF. V usage is TRBV7-9 and J usage is TRBJ2-3, with 9 bases matching TRBD2. CDR1 and CDR2 from the germline V gene are SEHNR and FQNEAQ (reference sequence). Trimming cost V 3 bases and J 0 bases; bases outside gene matches: 1. This CDR3 has 15 amino acids.

The chain combines TRBV28 with TRBJ2-7; TRBD2 matches 13 bases. Germline loops: CDR1 MDHEN, CDR2 SYDVKM. The CDR3 spans 16 residues. V lost 3 bases and J lost 6; bases outside the gene matches: 8. The CDR3 DNA follows: TGTGCCAGCAGTTTGACTAGCGGGAGGACTGTAAGCGAGCAGTACTTC. Amino acids: CASSLTSGRTVSEQYF. Complete variable domain (other parts from reference TRBV28 and TRBJ2-7): DVKVTQSSRYLVKRTGEKVFLECVQDMDHENMFWYRQDPGLGLRLIYFSYDVKMKEKGDIPEGYSVSREKKERFSLILESASTNQTSMYLCASSLTSGRTVSEQYFGPGTRLTVT.

The rearrangement uses TRBV12-3 or TRBV12-4 and TRBJ1-2; maybe TRBD1 (5 bases). This CDR3 spans 12 amino acids. Between the trimmed V and J ends, which lost 5 bases and 8 bases, there was a span of 12 bases. In DNA, the CDR3 is TGTGCCAGCAGTCAAGGGGCTTACGGCTACACCTTC. Translated, it gives CASSQGAYGYTF.

This chain connects TRBV6-5 to TRBJ2-1; weak D call: TRBD2 (6 bases). The CDR3 is made up of 15 amino acids. Germline CDR1 reads MNHEY; CDR2 reads SVGAGI. V lost 4 bases, J lost 7 bases, and 17 bases lay in between. Written as DNA, the CDR3 is TGTGCCAGCAGTTCCTTTAGCGGCACCCGGAATGAGCAGTTCTTC. This translates into CASSSFSGTRNEQFF.

The chain is built from TRBV27 and TRBJ2-1; 9 positions match TRBD2. The germline V gene has CDR1 MNHEY and CDR2 SMNVEV (reference sequence). The CDR3 is made up of 15 amino acids. Unmatched junction bases numbered 10, after V lost 8 bases and J lost 5 bases. The CDR3 DNA sequence: TGTGCCAGCTTTCTTAGGGCGGGAGGGAACAATGAGCAGTTCTTC. As protein: CASFLRAGGNNEQFF.

This rearrangement joins TRBV27 to TRBJ2-7; 7 nucleotides line up with TRBD2. The V and J ends lost 3 bases and 12 bases, in that order; junction bases with no gene match: 17. CDR1 and CDR2 (germline): MNHEY, SMNVEV (reference sequence). The CDR3 is 15 residues long. The DNA for the CDR3 is TGTGCCAGCAGTTTGGGAGGGGATTATCGCACTACGTGGTACTTC. Its protein is CASSLGGDYRTTWYF.

The chain recombines TRBV6-5 with TRBJ2-5; 8 nucleotides agree with TRBD1. CDR3 length: 14 amino acids. J gave up 5 bases and V 4 bases, and 6 bases lay outside the gene matches. Germline assignment: CDR1 MNHEY and CDR2 SVGAGI. The CDR3 region is CASSSQGAGETQYF. Here the CDR3 DNA reads TGTGCCAGCAGTTCCCAGGGGGCAGGGGAGACCCAGTACTTC.

The CDR3 loop is CASSLDSEQYF. The CDR3 nucleotides read TGCGCCAGCAGCTTGGACTCCGAGCAGTACTTC. The chain couples TRBV5-1 to TRBJ2-7; D call uncertain. Germline values: CDR1 SGHRS, CDR2 YFSETQ. The length of the CDR3 is 11 residues. V lost 0 bases and J lost 6, with 4 bases in between.

V is TRBV30 and J is TRBJ1-2; 7 nucleotides line up with TRBD1. Germline assignment: CDR1 GTSNPN and CDR2 SVGIG (reference sequence). After removal of 3 bases from V and 3 bases from J, the junction contained 7 bases not matched to a gene. The CDR3 contains 14 residues. The DNA of the CDR3 is TGTGCCTGGAGCAGCAGGGGGATGTACTATGGCTACACCTTC. Translating it yields CAWSSRGMYYGYTF.

About this clone: Compared with germline, one end of the junction differs, possibly owing to a read error. This CDR3 reads CASREVGGTDTQYF. Written as DNA, the CDR3 is TGTGCCAGCAGGGAAGTAGGGGGCACAGATACGCAGTATTTT. The chain joins TRBV2 to TRBJ2-3; D is perhaps TRBD1 (5 bases). Germline V gene data show CDR1 as SNHLY and CDR2 as FYNNEI. The CDR3 length is 14 residues.

This clone has more than one count but fewer than ten. This chain links TRBV11-2 with TRBJ1-6; TRBD1 is a possible D gene (5 bases). Trimming shortened V by 1 base and J by 7 bases, and 11 bases separated the two germline ends. Germline lookup yields CDR1 SGHAT and CDR2 FQNNGV. The CDR3 contains 15 residues. CDR3 DNA sequence: TGTGCCAGCAGCTTAGGGGGGACTCGAAATTCACCCCTCCACTTT. This translates into CASSLGGTRNSPLHF. Full variable domain (outside the CDR3, taken from reference TRBV11-2 and TRBJ1-6): EAGVAQSPRYKIIEKRQSVAFWCNPISGHATLYWYQQILGQGPKLLIQFQNNGVVDDSQLPKDRFSAERLKGVDSTLKIQPAKLEDSAVYLCASSLGGTRNSPLHFGNGTRLTVT.

The gene calls are TRBV7-6 and TRBJ2-3; D may be TRBD1 (5 bases). The CDR3 is made up of 16 amino acids. Germline CDR1 reads SGHVS; CDR2 reads FNYEAQ. The V end was cut by 0 bases, the J end by 1 base, with 11 bases between. CDR3 DNA sequence: TGTGCCAGCAGCTTAGCAGGGGTAATTGGCACAGATACGCAGTATTTT. Translation: CASSLAGVIGTDTQYF. The variable domain in full, with the rest retrieved from reference TRBV7-6 and TRBJ2-3, is GAGVSQSPRYKVTKRGQDVALRCDPISGHVSLYWYRQALGQGPEFLTYFNYEAQQDKSGLPNDRFSAERPEGSISTLTIQRTEQRDSAMYRCASSLAGVIGTDTQYFGPGTRLTVL.

The V and J genes are TRBV6-5 and TRBJ2-5; 11 bases align to TRBD2. CDR1 and CDR2 from the germline V gene are MNHEY and SVGAGI. Germline trimming cut 8 bases from V and 4 bases from J; bases unmatched to any gene: 0. The CDR3 sequence is 12 residues long. For the CDR3, the DNA is TGTGCCAGCGGACTAGCGGGAGAGACCCAGTACTTC. It yields the protein CASGLAGETQYF.

This CDR3 is CASSDIGREELFF. In DNA form, the CDR3 reads TGTGCCAGCAGCGATATCGGGAGGGAGGAGCTGTTTTTT. The chain couples TRBV5-4 to TRBJ2-2; 8 positions match TRBD2. CDR3 size: 13 residues. Germline V gene data show CDR1 as SGHNT and CDR2 as YYREEE (reference sequence). V dropped 4 bases and J dropped 10; count of bases not matched to a gene: 6.

The chain uses TRBV7-2 and TRBJ1-6; 11 bases align to TRBD1. V was clipped by 5 bases and J by 6 bases; unmatched bases: 6. Germline assignment: CDR1 SGHTA and CDR2 FQGNSA. CDR3 length: 16 residues. CDR3 loop: CASSLRGTGGNSPLHF. The CDR3 bases are TGTGCCAGCAGCCTTAGGGGGACAGGGGGTAATTCACCCCTCCACTTT. The full variable domain, with the rest looked up from reference TRBV7-2 and TRBJ1-6, is GAGVSQSPSNKVTEKGKDVELRCDPISGHTALYWYRQSLGQGLEFLIYFQGNSAPDKSGLPSDRFSAERTGGSVSTLTIQRTQQEDSAVYLCASSLRGTGGNSPLHFGNGTRLTVT.

V gene TRBV5-1 combines with J gene TRBJ2-2; 9 bases map to TRBD2. The V gene end was trimmed by 0 bases and the J gene end by 7 bases; junction bases not matched to a gene: 7. CDR1 SGHRS and CDR2 YFSETQ come from the germline V gene. The CDR3 consists of 16 residues. The CDR3 DNA reads as TGCGCCAGCAGCTTGGTTCCTAGCGGGATCGGCGGGGAGCTGTTTTTT. Residues: CASSLVPSGIGGELFF.